Listed below are T cell receptor beta chains from one sample, sequenced in a study of CD8+CD57+ T cells in acquired aplastic anemia. TCRdb fed the reads into MiXCR, producing one record per CDR3 protein. The table lists fewer than 200,000 distinct CDR3 sequences, roughly 47% of them singletons. Sequenced input: sorted CD4+, CD8+, or CD8+CD57+ T cells (not recorded which) from PBMCs. The receptors stem from a human donor in good health. The CDR3 runs from the conserved cysteine through the conserved F or W. The listing skips clone size in some rows; elsewhere it reads once, few, many or a size class.

-,TRBV25-1,CASSVLAGRANTGELFF
once,TRBV10-3,CAISGGRQGGDEQFF
-,TRBV2,CASRQGSHTEAFF
-,TRBV24-1,CATSVPSGNSYNEQFF
-,TRBV13,CASSEQGGLYNSPLHF
-,TRBV28,CASSFRAFRGPYEQYF
-,TRBV10-1,CASSEFGAGEQYF
-,TRBV10-1,CASTGGAAKTQYF
-,TRBV10-3,CAMGTGGGYTF
few,TRBV9,CASSPEVNSPLHF
-,TRBV20-1,CSARHRDNEQFF
-,TRBV10-3,CATGTSGTGYQETQYF
-,TRBV20-1,CSARLGSVTSPLHF
-,TRBV20-1,CSAREGEGPHEQYF
-,TRBV10-3,CAISEGETQYF
many,TRBV6-4,CASSVGPETGYTF
-,TRBV5-4,CASSLDRKNYGYTF